This T cell receptor beta chain comes out of a study of cytomegalovirus exposure and HLA in healthy donors. This CDR3 is 16 amino acids long. Trimming shortened V by 6 bases and J by 0 bases, and 15 bases separated the two germline ends. Looked up from germline, CDR1 is SNHLY and CDR2 is FYNNEI. Whole-study findings and limits: Using the classifier, cytomegalovirus status was reportedly diagnosed with high specificity and sensitivity.

The PCR employed 60 Vbeta primers together with 13 Jbeta primers. Sequenced by immunoSEQ multiplex PCR; TCRdb stores in-frame clones only, minus some. The sample contains around 40,000 clones, 50% to 75% of which appear only once. This clone was found once. The antigen is not known. The origin of this receptor is a human donor in good health. The J gene is TRBJ2-1, the V gene TRBV2, with D hard to call. Sequenced sample: PBMCs. The CDR3 DNA follows: TGTGCCAGCAGCCCTCCCCTGAGTAACTCCTACAATGAGCAGTTCTTC. Translated: CASSPPLSNSYNEQFF.